Reported below is one T cell receptor beta chain. This record belongs to a study of T cell changes during pregnancy in multiple sclerosis. Clones were read by immunoSEQ multiplex PCR, and TCRdb kept only the in-frame ones, dropping some. The sample has roughly 100,000 clones, 90% seen once; the top ten hold over 0.6%. The TCR comes from a female donor in good health, enrolled as a control in a pregnancy study. Sample: peripheral blood, taken in the second trimester of pregnancy.

The CDR3 is CASIDRGSYTF. The CDR3 region has the DNA TGTGCCAGCATTGACAGGGGCAGCTACACCTTC. V usage is TRBV2 and J usage is TRBJ1-2; 8 positions agree with TRBD1. Looked up from germline, CDR1 is SNHLY and CDR2 is FYNNEI. This CDR3 region has 11 residues. The V and J ends lost 7 bases and 9 bases, in that order; junction bases with no gene match: 4.